The 5 T cell receptor beta chains below all came from one sample that was sequenced in a study of patients and donors after allogeneic stem cell transplantation. MiXCR, run by TCRdb on the RT-PCR reads, gives a single entry per CDR3 protein. The sample has hundreds of thousands of distinct CDR3 sequences, approximately 16% seen once. The sample was blood, either unsorted or a sorted T cell fraction (not recorded which). These receptors came from a human donor who was either an allogeneic HSCT recipient or a stem cell or donor lymphocyte infusion donor (not recorded which). It is not recorded whose cells these are; they may come from a transplant donor.

This clonotype was seen a few times. J is TRBJ2-3 and V is TRBV12-5, with TRBD2 matching over 15 bases. Per the germline V gene, CDR1 is LGHNT and CDR2 is FRNRAP. The CDR3 is 20 amino acids. V dropped 0 bases and J dropped 0; count of bases not matched to a gene: 7. This CDR3 is CASGLVLGTSGRPSTDTQYF. The CDR3 DNA reads TGTGCTAGTGGTTTGGTACTCGGGACTAGCGGGAGGCCTAGCACAGATACGCAGTATTTT.

The chain employs TRBV3-1 and TRBJ2-1; D remains unclear. V dropped 0 bases and J dropped 5 bases, with 17 bases sitting between them. CDR1 is LGHDT and CDR2 is YNNKEL in the germline V gene (reference sequence). The CDR3 consists of 17 residues. CDR3 amino acids: CASSQETFVFQNNEQFF. Written as DNA, the CDR3 is TGTGCCAGCAGCCAAGAAACCTTTGTTTTCCAAAACAATGAGCAGTTCTTC.

The V gene is TRBV20-1, the J gene TRBJ1-5, with TRBD1 identical over 8 bases. The V gene end was trimmed by 6 bases and the J gene end by 5 bases; junction bases not matched to a gene: 3. Per germline, CDR1 DFQATT and CDR2 SNEGSKA (reference sequence). CDR3 length: 12 residues. Here the CDR3 DNA reads TGCAGTGCCGGGACAGGCTATCAGCCCCAGCATTTT. Translation gives CSAGTGYQPQHF.

Many counts were recorded for this clonotype. The chain employs TRBV7-3 and TRBJ2-1, with D possibly TRBD2 on 5 matching bases. In germline, CDR1 is SGHTA, CDR2 FQGTGA. This CDR3 has 15 amino acids. V gave up 2 bases and J gave up 3 bases, with 11 bases separating them. CDR3 nucleotides: TGTGCCAGCAGCTTAGGGCCCGGGGACTACAATGAGCAGTTCTTC. This translates into CASSLGPGDYNEQFF.

This chain joins TRBV9 and TRBJ1-5, with unresolved D. Between the trimmed V and J ends, which lost 0 bases and 7 bases, there was a span of 14 bases. Per the germline V gene, CDR1 is SGDLS and CDR2 is YYNGEE. The CDR3 totals 15 residues. CDR3 sequence reads: CASSVGPQVRQPQHF. The CDR3 DNA follows: TGTGCCAGCAGCGTAGGGCCCCAGGTCCGCCAGCCCCAGCATTTT.